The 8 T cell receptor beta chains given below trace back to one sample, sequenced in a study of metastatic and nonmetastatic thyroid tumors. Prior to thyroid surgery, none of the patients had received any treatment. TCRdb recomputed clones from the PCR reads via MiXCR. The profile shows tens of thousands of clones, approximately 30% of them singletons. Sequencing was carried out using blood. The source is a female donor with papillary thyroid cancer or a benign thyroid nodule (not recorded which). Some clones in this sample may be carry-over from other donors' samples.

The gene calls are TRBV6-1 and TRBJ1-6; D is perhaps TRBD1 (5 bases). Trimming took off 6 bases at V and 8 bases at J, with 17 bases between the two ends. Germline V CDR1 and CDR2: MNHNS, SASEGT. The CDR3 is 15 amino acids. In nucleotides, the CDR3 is TGTGCCAGCAGCCCGACCCCAGGGTCTCATTCACCCCTCCACTTT. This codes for CASSPTPGSHSPLHF.

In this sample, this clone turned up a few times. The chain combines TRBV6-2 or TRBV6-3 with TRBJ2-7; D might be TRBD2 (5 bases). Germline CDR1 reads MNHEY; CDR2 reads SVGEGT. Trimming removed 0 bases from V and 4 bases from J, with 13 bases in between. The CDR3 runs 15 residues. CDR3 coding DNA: TGTGCCAGCAGTTACTCGTATCTAGCCGATTACGAGCAGTACTTC. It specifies CASSYSYLADYEQYF.

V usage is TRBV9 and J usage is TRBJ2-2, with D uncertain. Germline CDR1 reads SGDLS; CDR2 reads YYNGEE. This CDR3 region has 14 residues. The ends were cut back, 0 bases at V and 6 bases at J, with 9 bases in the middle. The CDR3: CASSVDESPGELFF. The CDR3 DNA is TGTGCCAGCAGCGTAGATGAGAGCCCCGGGGAGCTGTTTTTT. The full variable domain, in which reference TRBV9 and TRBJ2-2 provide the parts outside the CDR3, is DSGVTQTPKHLITATGQRVTLRCSPRSGDLSVYWYQQSLDQGLQFLIQYYNGEERAKGNILERFSAQQFPDLHSELNLSSLELGDSALYFCASSVDESPGELFFGEGSRLTVL.

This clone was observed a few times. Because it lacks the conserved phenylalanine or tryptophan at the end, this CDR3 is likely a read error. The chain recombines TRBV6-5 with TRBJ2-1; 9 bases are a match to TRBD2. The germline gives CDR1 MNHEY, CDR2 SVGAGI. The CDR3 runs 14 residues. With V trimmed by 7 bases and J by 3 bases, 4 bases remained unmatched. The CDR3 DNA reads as TGTGCCAGCATGTTAGCGGGAGTCTACAATGAGCAGTTCCTC. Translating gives CASMLAGVYNEQFL.

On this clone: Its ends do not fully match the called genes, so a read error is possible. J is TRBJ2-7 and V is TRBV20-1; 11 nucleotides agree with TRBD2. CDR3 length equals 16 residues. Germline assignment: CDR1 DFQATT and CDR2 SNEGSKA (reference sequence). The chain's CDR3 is CSDRNTSSGGNYEQYF. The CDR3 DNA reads TGCAGTGATAGAAACACTTCTAGCGGGGGGAACTACGAGCAGTACTTC.

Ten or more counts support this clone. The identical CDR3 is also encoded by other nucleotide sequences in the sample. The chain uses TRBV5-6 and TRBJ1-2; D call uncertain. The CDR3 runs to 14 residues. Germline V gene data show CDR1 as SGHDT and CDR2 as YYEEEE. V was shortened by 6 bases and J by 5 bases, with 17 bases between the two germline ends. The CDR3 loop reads CASTLGGQLYGYTF. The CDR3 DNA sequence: TGTGCCAGCACCCTCGGCGGGCAGCTTTATGGCTACACCTTC.

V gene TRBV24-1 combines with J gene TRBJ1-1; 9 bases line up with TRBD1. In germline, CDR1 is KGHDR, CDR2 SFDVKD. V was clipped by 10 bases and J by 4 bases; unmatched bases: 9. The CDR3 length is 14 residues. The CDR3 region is CATRGQGVITEAFF. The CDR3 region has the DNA TGTGCCACAAGGGGACAGGGTGTGATCACTGAAGCTTTCTTT.

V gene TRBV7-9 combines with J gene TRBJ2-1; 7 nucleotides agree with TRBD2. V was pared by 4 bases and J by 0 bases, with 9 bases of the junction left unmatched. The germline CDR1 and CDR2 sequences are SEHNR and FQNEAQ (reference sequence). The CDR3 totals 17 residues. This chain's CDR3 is CASSSIWAGDSYNEQFF. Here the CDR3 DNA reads TGTGCCAGCAGCTCCATTTGGGCGGGAGACTCCTACAATGAGCAGTTCTTC.